These 26 T cell receptor beta chains were all obtained from the same sample, sequenced in a study of blood T cell repertoires in COVID-19. Assay used: immunoSEQ multiplex PCR; TCRdb lists only in-frame clones, some missing. The data contain over 110,000 clones, 85% to 90% of them singletons. Sequencing was done on a sample of PBMCs or T cells enriched from blood (not recorded which). The receptors originated from a man between 60 and 75 years old who had recovered from COVID-19.

On this clone: The sample holds other DNA sequences that translate to the same CDR3. The chain couples TRBV7-8 to TRBJ1-2; no reliable D call. Trimming removed 0 bases at V and 3 bases at J, with 5 bases between. The germline V gene encodes CDR1 SGHVS and CDR2 FQNEAQ. The CDR3 sequence is 13 residues long. In DNA, the CDR3 is TGTGCCAGCAGCTTAGCCCCCGACTATGGCTACACCTTC. Protein product: CASSLAPDYGYTF.

The genes are TRBV10-2 and TRBJ1-5; the match to TRBD1 covers 7 bases. Germline V CDR1 and CDR2: WSHSY, SAAADI. This CDR3 region has 15 residues. Trimming removed 6 bases from V and 0 bases from J; junction bases left unmatched: 5. CDR3 in DNA: TGCGCCAGCAGACGAGGACAGGATAGCAATCAGCCCCAGCATTTT. It codes for CASRRGQDSNQPQHF.

The chain carries TRBV15 and TRBJ2-1, with TRBD1 as a possible D gene (6 bases). V shed 5 bases and J shed 6 bases, with 11 bases lying between them. CDR1 and CDR2 (germline): LNHNV, YYDKDF (reference sequence). The CDR3 extends over 13 amino acids. The CDR3 sequence is CATSGHRVNEQFF. CDR3 bases: TGTGCCACCAGCGGTCACAGGGTCAATGAGCAGTTCTTC.

This clone has a single count. This chain links TRBV28 with TRBJ1-5; 10 bases are shared with TRBD1. After removal of 4 bases from V and 6 bases from J, the junction contained 9 bases not matched to a gene. This CDR3 is built from 16 residues. The germline gives CDR1 MDHEN, CDR2 SYDVKM. This CDR3 is CASSYTGTGEVQPQHF. Written as DNA, the CDR3 is TGTGCCAGCAGTTACACCGGGACAGGGGAAGTTCAGCCCCAGCATTTT.

This sequence joins TRBV7-8 and TRBJ1-3, with D possibly matching TRBD1 (5 bases). The CDR3 totals 16 residues. V was clipped by 5 bases and J by 2 bases, with 16 bases between them. Germline assignment: CDR1 SGHVS and CDR2 FQNEAQ. The CDR3 region is CASSPNQGDPGNTIYF. As DNA, the CDR3 is TGTGCCAGCAGCCCCAATCAGGGTGATCCTGGAAACACCATATATTTT.

This clone came up a few times. The chain is built from TRBV7-8 and TRBJ2-2; maybe TRBD2 (5 bases). The ends were cut back, 5 bases at V and 6 bases at J, with 16 bases in the middle. Germline V gene data show CDR1 as SGHVS and CDR2 as FQNEAQ. This CDR3 has 15 amino acids. As DNA, the CDR3 is TGTGCCAGCAGCCCGCGGGCTATCAAAGCCGGGGAGCTGTTTTTT. This translates into CASSPRAIKAGELFF.

V gene TRBV5-4 combines with J gene TRBJ2-1; D remains unclear. The CDR3 runs 15 residues. Germline values: CDR1 SGHNT, CDR2 YYREEE (reference sequence). Deletions cut 0 bases from V and 4 bases from J, with 11 bases between. The CDR3 reads CASSLGGQRYNEQFF. The DNA for the CDR3 is TGTGCCAGCAGCTTGGGTGGTCAGAGGTACAATGAGCAGTTCTTC.

This sequence joins TRBV18 and TRBJ2-1; 8 bases map to TRBD1. CDR3 length: 17 residues. V trimming: 2 bases; J trimming: 8 bases; junction bases outside the gene matches: 14. Germline V gene lookup returns CDR1 KGHSH and CDR2 LQKENI. This CDR3 reads CASSPSVDRVFGDEQFF. The CDR3 coding sequence is TGTGCCAGCTCACCATCGGTGGACAGGGTTTTTGGAGATGAGCAGTTCTTC.

This chain connects TRBV19 to TRBJ1-6; D is possibly TRBD1 (6 bases). Germline V gene sequence: CDR1 LNHDA, CDR2 SQIVND (reference sequence). The V end was cut by 4 bases, the J end by 7 bases, with 11 bases between. There are 14 residues in the CDR3. Here the CDR3 reads CASSTIRGNSPLHF. The CDR3 DNA is TGTGCCAGTAGTACAATCAGGGGCAATTCACCCCTCCACTTT.

The gene calls are TRBV2 and TRBJ2-7; 7 bases fit TRBD1. J gave up 6 bases and V 8 bases, and 10 bases lay outside the gene matches. Germline loops: CDR1 SNHLY, CDR2 FYNNEI. This CDR3 has 13 amino acids. In DNA, the CDR3 is TGTGCCAGCTATAACAGACAGGGAGTCGAGCAGTACTTC. Translated, it gives CASYNRQGVEQYF. Together with reference TRBV2 and TRBJ2-7, the CDR3 gives the full variable domain: EPEVTQTPSHQVTQMGQEVILRCVPISNHLYFYWYRQILGQKVEFLVSFYNNEISEKSEIFDDQFSVERPDGSNFTLKIRSTKLEDSAMYFCASYNRQGVEQYFGPGTRLTVT.

The chain links TRBV7-3 to TRBJ2-1; D gene unclear. Trimming took 1 base from V and 2 from J, leaving 6 bases between them. Germline values: CDR1 SGHTA, CDR2 FQGTGA. The CDR3 runs 14 residues. As DNA, the CDR3 is TGTGCCAGCAGCTTAATGGCCCCCTACAATGAGCAGTTCTTC. As protein: CASSLMAPYNEQFF.

V and J are TRBV2 and TRBJ1-1; weak D call: TRBD1 (5 bases). The germline V gene encodes CDR1 SNHLY and CDR2 FYNNEI. The CDR3 covers 14 residues. Trimming removed 3 bases at V and 6 bases at J, with 14 bases between. The CDR3 spells CASSDSSGRAEAFF. The CDR3 bases are TGTGCCAGCAGTGATTCTTCAGGGCGTGCTGAAGCTTTCTTT. Supplemented by reference TRBV2 and TRBJ1-1, the full variable domain reads EPEVTQTPSHQVTQMGQEVILRCVPISNHLYFYWYRQILGQKVEFLVSFYNNEISEKSEIFDDQFSVERPDGSNFTLKIRSTKLEDSAMYFCASSDSSGRAEAFFGQGTRLTVV.

V and J are TRBV2 and TRBJ1-1; D remains unclear. This CDR3 has 14 amino acids. Trimming stripped 2 bases from V and 1 base from J, with 8 bases between. In germline, CDR1 is SNHLY, CDR2 FYNNEI. CDR3: CASSEWASNTEAFF. For the CDR3, the DNA is TGTGCCAGCAGTGAATGGGCATCGAACACTGAAGCTTTCTTT.

The chain combines TRBV5-1 with TRBJ1-1; the match to TRBD1 covers 7 bases. Per the germline V gene, CDR1 is SGHRS and CDR2 is YFSETQ. Trimming at V came to 4 bases and at J to 10 bases, leaving 13 bases not matched to a gene. The CDR3 is 14 residues long. DNA of the CDR3: TGCGCCAGCAGCCAGGACAGGATTGATATCGGAGCTTTCTTT. This translates into CASSQDRIDIGAFF.

The J gene is TRBJ1-3, the V gene TRBV23-1; 7 bases align to TRBD1. TRBV23-1 carries the ORF label, with uncertain function. This CDR3 has 17 residues. V was pared by 0 bases and J by 0 bases, with 5 bases of the junction left unmatched. DNA of the CDR3: TGCGCCAGCAGTCAATCGATGGGGACAGCCTCTGGAAACACCATATATTTT. It is translated as CASSQSMGTASGNTIYF.

V is TRBV19 and J is TRBJ1-5, with TRBD1 as a possible D gene (5 bases). The CDR3 loop spans 16 amino acids. Germline V lookup: CDR1 LNHDA, CDR2 SQIVND (reference sequence). Deletions cut 4 bases from V and 4 bases from J, with 17 bases between. The CDR3 nucleotides are TGTGCCAGTAGTACCCCCCCGGCGAGGACAAATCAGCCCCAGCATTTT. It is translated as CASSTPPARTNQPQHF.

V gene TRBV27 combines with J gene TRBJ2-7; 10 nucleotides agree with TRBD1. Germline CDR1 is MNHEY and CDR2 is SMNVEV (reference sequence). There are 13 residues in the CDR3. Losses at the gene ends were 5 bases for V and 4 bases for J; bases not matched to a gene: 2. The CDR3 bases are TGTGCCAGCAGTGGGACAGGGGTGTACGAGCAGTACTTC. This sequence encodes CASSGTGVYEQYF.

This chain uses TRBV11-2 with TRBJ1-4, with 10 bases identical to TRBD1. The CDR3 extends over 14 amino acids. The ends lost 5 bases at V and 6 bases at J; junction bases unmatched: 3. CDR1 and CDR2 (germline): SGHAT, FQNNGV. The CDR3 nucleotides read TGTGCCAGCAGCCGACAGGGGGCGGATGAAAAACTGTTTTTT. It encodes CASSRQGADEKLFF. Combining the CDR3 with reference TRBV11-2 and TRBJ1-4 gives the whole variable domain EAGVAQSPRYKIIEKRQSVAFWCNPISGHATLYWYQQILGQGPKLLIQFQNNGVVDDSQLPKDRFSAERLKGVDSTLKIQPAKLEDSAVYLCASSRQGADEKLFFGSGTQLSVL.

The chain links TRBV9 to TRBJ2-3; 7 nucleotides align to TRBD2. The CDR3 spans 18 residues. CDR1 SGDLS and CDR2 YYNGEE come from the germline V gene. The V gene end was trimmed by 3 bases and the J gene end by 6 bases; junction bases not matched to a gene: 19. CDR3 DNA sequence: TGTGCCAGCAGCGGCCTAAAGGTCGGGCGGGAGTATGGGGATACGCAGTATTTT. Translating gives CASSGLKVGREYGDTQYF.

The rearrangement links TRBV28 to TRBJ1-2; D may be TRBD1 (5 bases). Germline CDR1 MDHEN, CDR2 SYDVKM. The CDR3 totals 13 residues. V lost 4 bases and J lost 7, with 13 bases in between. The CDR3, as DNA: TGTGCCAGCAGTTGGGCAGGGAGGAGTGGCTACACCTTC. Its protein is CASSWAGRSGYTF.

This clone was recorded a few times. The chain recombines TRBV18 with TRBJ2-7; 11 nucleotides match TRBD2. Germline loops: CDR1 KGHSH, CDR2 LQKENI. This CDR3 has 19 amino acids. J lost 0 bases, V lost 3 bases, and 13 bases had no gene match. CDR3 residues: CASSPRGLAGGHYSYEQYF. As DNA, the CDR3 is TGTGCCAGCTCACCCCGAGGTCTAGCGGGGGGCCATTACTCCTACGAGCAGTACTTC.

The chain has TRBV19 and TRBJ1-5, with D maybe TRBD1 (6 bases). V was cut by 3 bases and J by 2 bases, with 17 bases left in between. Germline CDR1 reads LNHDA; CDR2 reads SQIVND (reference sequence). The CDR3 is 17 residues long. CDR3 loop: CASSMGGAGEGNQPQHF. The DNA of the CDR3 is TGTGCCAGTAGTATGGGGGGGGCAGGGGAAGGCAATCAGCCCCAGCATTTT.

The CDR3 spells CAWRLHGGINYGYTF. The CDR3 region has the DNA TGTGCCTGGAGACTGCACGGGGGGATTAACTATGGCTACACCTTC. The chain carries TRBV30 and TRBJ1-2, with D perhaps matching TRBD1 (5 bases). Germline V gene sequence: CDR1 GTSNPN, CDR2 SVGIG (reference sequence). With 3 bases removed from V and 1 base from J, the gap between germline ends came to 15 bases. This CDR3 contains 15 residues.

The sample holds one count of this clone. The rearrangement joins TRBV12-3 or TRBV12-4 to TRBJ2-3; D is ambiguous. Trimming pared 0 bases from V and 7 bases from J, leaving 5 bases between. The CDR3 spans 12 residues. The DNA of the CDR3 is TGTGCCAGCAGTTTAGCGTTAAATACGCAGTATTTT. This encodes CASSLALNTQYF.

The CDR3 spells CAWRRTSNTEAFF. CDR3 DNA sequence: TGTGCCTGGAGAAGGACTTCGAACACTGAAGCTTTCTTT. The chain joins TRBV30 to TRBJ1-1; D is ambiguous. V was pared by 3 bases and J by 1 base, with 9 bases between. CDR3 length equals 13 residues. Per germline, CDR1 GTSNPN and CDR2 SVGIG (reference sequence).

The gene calls are TRBV18 and TRBJ1-5; weak D call: TRBD1 (5 bases). This CDR3 comprises 16 residues. The germline CDR1 and CDR2 sequences are KGHSH and LQKENI. Trimming shortened V by 0 bases and J by 0 bases, and 9 bases separated the two germline ends. The CDR3 here is CASSPPGGNSNQPQHF. The DNA for the CDR3 is TGTGCCAGCTCACCACCGGGGGGGAATAGCAATCAGCCCCAGCATTTT.